The text below deals with one T cell receptor (beta chain). Antigen specificity is unknown. No conserved phenylalanine or tryptophan is present at the end of the CDR3, so a read error is the likely explanation. The DNA is omitted, as the CDR3 cannot be located on it reliably, and the CDR3 follows TCRdb's listing. This sample was taken from a study of cytomegalovirus exposure and HLA in healthy donors. On the study more broadly: Ancestry clustering placed about 86% of roughly 410 genotyped donors in the Caucasian-associated cluster.

PCR used 60 Vbeta primers and 13 Jbeta primers. Profiling relied on immunoSEQ multiplex PCR, and the TCRdb table lists in-frame clones only, not all of them. Of more than 150,000 clones listed, 70% to 85% are singletons. The V gene's germline CDR1 is MNHGY and CDR2 SAAAGT. Ends included, the CDR3 has 11 residues. The study's findings and limits: Across donors, most TCRs were seen rarely, yet some public ones were widespread.

The sample taken for sequencing was PBMCs. V gene TRBV6-8 combines with J gene TRBJ2-2; the table calls TRBD2, which could not be checked here. The clonotype originates from a young man in good health and CMV-seronegative. The CDR3 protein is CASSSTSGRTP.